The clone carrying this T cell receptor beta chain has only a few counts. Its antigen remains unknown. This sample was included in a study of regulatory T cells in long-lasting Graves disease. Study-level points and caveats: Favored gene segments in persistent disease were TRBV28, TRBJ1-2 and TRBJ2-5.

Time point: persistent/refractory GD, antithyroid drugs over 5 years with positive TRAb. PBMC-derived RNA was used for the TCR library. HTBI primers from iRepertoire and Arm-PCR of CDR3 regions yielded the TCR beta libraries. TCRdb independently ran MiXCR on the multiplex PCR reads; one entry per CDR3 protein. The table shows a few hundred thousand distinct CDR3 sequences, with 20% to 30% occurring only once. The CDR3 has 13 amino acids. In germline, CDR1 is KGHDR, CDR2 SFDVKD. With 5 bases clipped from V and 7 bases from J, the junction kept 4 bases outside the gene matches. This clonotype was obtained from a female donor with Graves disease. The genes are TRBV24-1 and TRBJ1-5; 7 bases fit TRBD1. The sample here was peripheral blood mononuclear cells (PBMCs), taken when the disease was refractory, from a patient treated with antithyroid drugs. The CDR3: CATSGLGGQPQHF. DNA of the CDR3: TGTGCCACCAGTGGTCTAGGGGGCCAGCCCCAGCATTTT.